Below are 8 T cell receptor beta chains sequenced from a single sample in a study of CD8 T cells in ankylosing spondylitis. TCRdb re-derived calls from the 5' RACE reads in MiXCR, one entry per CDR3 protein. Seen here are 350,000 to 400,000 distinct CDR3 sequences, 20% observed once, and the top ten hold around 13%. The sequenced material came from blood, either unsorted or a sorted T cell fraction (not recorded which). The receptor set was obtained from a male donor with ankylosing spondylitis or in good health (not recorded which).

This clonotype occurred a few times. V usage is TRBV20-1 and J usage is TRBJ2-4, with a tentative D call TRBD1 (5 bases). The germline gives CDR1 DFQATT, CDR2 SNEGSKA (reference sequence). The CDR3 has 13 residues. The V and J ends lost 2 bases and 5 bases respectively, with 10 bases between them. DNA for the CDR3: TGCAGTGCTAGACGCGAAGGGGAAAACATTCAGTACTTC. Translated, it gives CSARREGENIQYF.

In this sample, this clonotype turned up a few times. The rearrangement links TRBV24-1 to TRBJ2-1, with a tentative D call TRBD1 (6 bases). The CDR3 spans 18 residues. The V end lost 3 bases, the J end lost 0 bases, and 17 bases lay between the germline ends. Germline V gives CDR1 KGHDR, CDR2 SFDVKD. This chain's CDR3 is CATSDPRWGRSSYNEQFF. The CDR3 DNA reads as TGTGCCACCAGTGATCCGCGTTGGGGGCGGAGCTCCTACAATGAGCAGTTCTTC.

This clonotype has only a few counts. The rearrangement joins TRBV20-1 to TRBJ2-7, with 8 bases that match TRBD2. CDR3 length: 16 residues. Unmatched junction bases numbered 7, after V lost 0 bases and J lost 0 bases. Germline V CDR1 and CDR2: DFQATT, SNEGSKA (reference sequence). The DNA of the CDR3 is TGCAGTGCTAGAGATTCGGCAGCGGGGGACTCCTACGAGCAGTACTTC. Its protein product is CSARDSAAGDSYEQYF.

The rearrangement links TRBV24-1 to TRBJ2-1, with D tentatively TRBD1 (6 bases). The CDR3 is 16 amino acids. The germline V and J ends were trimmed by 5 bases and 4 bases, with 17 bases remaining between them. CDR1 is KGHDR, CDR2 SFDVKD, per germline. The DNA for the CDR3 is TGTGCCACCAGTGTTCCGACTCAAGGGGGTTACAATGAGCAGTTCTTC. It is translated as CATSVPTQGGYNEQFF.

J is TRBJ2-5 and V is TRBV7-9; D is perhaps TRBD1 (5 bases). Trimming shortened V by 6 bases and J by 2 bases, and 7 bases separated the two germline ends. Looked up from germline, CDR1 is SEHNR and CDR2 is FQNEAQ (reference sequence). CDR3 length: 12 residues. The CDR3 DNA sequence: TGTGCCAGCAGTAGGGGTCAAGAGACCCAGTACTTC. Protein: CASSRGQETQYF. The variable domain in full, with the rest retrieved from reference TRBV7-9 and TRBJ2-5, is DTGVSQNPRHKITKRGQNVTFRCDPISEHNRLYWYRQTLGQGPEFLTYFQNEAQLEKSRLLSDRFSAERPKGSFSTLEIQRTEQGDSAMYLCASSRGQETQYFGPGTRLLVL.

The chain combines TRBV7-9 with TRBJ2-7, with D unresolved. This CDR3 has 16 amino acids. Germline V CDR1 and CDR2: SEHNR, FQNEAQ (reference sequence). The ends were cut back, 2 bases at V and 3 bases at J, with 17 bases in the middle. CDR3 sequence: CASSLTEGPHFYEQYF. Written as DNA, the CDR3 is TGTGCCAGCAGCTTAACTGAAGGGCCCCATTTCTACGAGCAGTACTTC.

This clonotype was observed a handful of times. This chain joins TRBV12-3 or TRBV12-4 and TRBJ1-5; 10 bases align to TRBD1. The junction had 6 bases not matched to a gene; V was cut back by 6 bases and J by 7 bases. The CDR3 consists of 14 residues. This chain's CDR3 is CASSWDRGAQPQHF. In nucleotides, the CDR3 is TGTGCCAGCAGCTGGGACAGGGGTGCGCAGCCCCAGCATTTT.

V is TRBV4-1 and J is TRBJ1-1; unclear D gene. V lost 1 base and J lost 1, with 13 bases in between. The germline V gene encodes CDR1 MGHRA and CDR2 YSYEKL. The CDR3 runs to 16 residues. CDR3 residues: CASSQASEKRNTEAFF. The DNA of the CDR3 is TGCGCCAGCAGCCAAGCTTCCGAAAAAAGGAACACTGAAGCTTTCTTT.